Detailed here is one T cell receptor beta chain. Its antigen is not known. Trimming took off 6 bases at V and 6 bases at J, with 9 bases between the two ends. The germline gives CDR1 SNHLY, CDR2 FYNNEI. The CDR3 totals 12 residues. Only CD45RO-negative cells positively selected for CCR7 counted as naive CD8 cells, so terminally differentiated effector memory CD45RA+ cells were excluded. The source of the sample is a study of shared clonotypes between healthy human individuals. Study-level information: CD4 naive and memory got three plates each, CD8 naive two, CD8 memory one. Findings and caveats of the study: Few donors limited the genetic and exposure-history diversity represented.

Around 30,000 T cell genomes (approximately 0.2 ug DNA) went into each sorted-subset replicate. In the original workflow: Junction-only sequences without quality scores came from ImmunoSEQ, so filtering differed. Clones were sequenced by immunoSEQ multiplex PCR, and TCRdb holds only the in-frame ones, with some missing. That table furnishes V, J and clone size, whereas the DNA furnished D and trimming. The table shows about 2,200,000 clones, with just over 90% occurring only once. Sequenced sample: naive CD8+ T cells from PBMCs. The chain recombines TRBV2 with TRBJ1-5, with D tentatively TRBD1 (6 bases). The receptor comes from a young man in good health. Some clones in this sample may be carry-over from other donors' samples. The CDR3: CASRETGQPQHF. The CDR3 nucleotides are TGTGCCAGCAGGGAGACAGGTCAGCCCCAGCATTTT.